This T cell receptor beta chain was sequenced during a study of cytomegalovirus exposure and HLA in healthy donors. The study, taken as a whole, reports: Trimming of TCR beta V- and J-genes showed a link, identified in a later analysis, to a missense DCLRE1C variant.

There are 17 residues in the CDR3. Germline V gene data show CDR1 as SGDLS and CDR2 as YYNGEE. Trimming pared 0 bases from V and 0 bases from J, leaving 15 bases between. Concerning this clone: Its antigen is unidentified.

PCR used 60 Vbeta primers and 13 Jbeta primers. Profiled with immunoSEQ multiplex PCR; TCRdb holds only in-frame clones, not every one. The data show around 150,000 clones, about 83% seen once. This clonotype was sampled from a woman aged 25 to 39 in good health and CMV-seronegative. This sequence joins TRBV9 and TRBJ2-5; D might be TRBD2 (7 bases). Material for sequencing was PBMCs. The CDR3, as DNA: TGTGCCAGCAGCGTAGCGGAGAGGGGGGGGTACCAAGAGACCCAGTACTTC. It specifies CASSVAERGGYQETQYF. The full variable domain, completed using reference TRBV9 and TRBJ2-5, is DSGVTQTPKHLITATGQRVTLRCSPRSGDLSVYWYQQSLDQGLQFLIQYYNGEERAKGNILERFSAQQFPDLHSELNLSSLELGDSALYFCASSVAERGGYQETQYFGPGTRLLVL.